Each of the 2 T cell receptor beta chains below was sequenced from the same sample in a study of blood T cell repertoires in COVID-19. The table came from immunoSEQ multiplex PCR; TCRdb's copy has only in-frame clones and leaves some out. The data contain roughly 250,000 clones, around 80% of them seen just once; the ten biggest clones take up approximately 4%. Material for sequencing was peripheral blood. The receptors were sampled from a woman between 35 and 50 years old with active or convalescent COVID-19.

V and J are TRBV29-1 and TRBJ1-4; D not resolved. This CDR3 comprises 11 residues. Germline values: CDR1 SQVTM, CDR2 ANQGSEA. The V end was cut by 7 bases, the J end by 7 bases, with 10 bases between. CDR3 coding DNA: TGCAGCGCGAGTTCGGGTGAAAAACTGTTTTTT. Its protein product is CSASSGEKLFF.

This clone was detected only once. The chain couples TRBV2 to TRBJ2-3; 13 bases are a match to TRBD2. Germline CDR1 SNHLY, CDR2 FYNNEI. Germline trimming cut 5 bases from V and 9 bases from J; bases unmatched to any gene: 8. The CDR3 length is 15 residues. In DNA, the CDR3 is TGTGCCAGCAGTCCGGGACTAGCGGGATCCGACACGCAGTATTTT. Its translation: CASSPGLAGSDTQYF.